This T cell receptor beta chain was captured by sequencing in a study of T-cell memory formation after mild COVID-19 (dated by TCRdb to 2020 to 2023). A note on the overall study: TCR sequence clusters from the two donors were found to be largely donor specific. Two young, previously healthy adult volunteers made up the cohort, one male and one female. In a couple of donors, T-cell clones that expanded and contracted after mild COVID-19 were tracked by sequencing TCRalpha and TCRbeta repertoires over time.

PBMCs were isolated by Ficoll-Paque density gradient centrifugation. The CDR3 runs 16 amino acids, cysteine and phenylalanine included. The only DNA kept is the CDR3, 48 bases in frame from the first base. Looking up the germline V gene yields CDR1 SGHRS and CDR2 YFSETQ. V has 0 bases trimmed and J has 0 bases trimmed; junction bases matching no gene number 2. Data came from an Illumina NovaSeq 6000. TCRalpha and TCRbeta cDNA libraries were built by 5'RACE with constant-segment primers, adding sample barcodes and unique molecular identifiers. Trizol reagent was used to extract RNA from every sample. Libraries were amplified in two PCR steps, with a second sample barcode and Illumina TruSeq adapters added in the second step. Sequencing of libraries was performed on an Illumina NovaSeq with 2 x 150 bp paired-end reads. Under the source paper's analysis protocol: With migec v1.2.7, reads were demultiplexed and then collapsed into UMI-guided consensus sequences. Using mixcr v2.1.11, UMI consensuses were aligned to TRA and TRB V and J templates and then assembled into clonotypes. A clonotype was counted as expanded or contracted only when both edgeR and NoisET called the clonotype significant, with the noise models trained on biological replicates. For edgeR calls, the cutoffs were a false discovery rate-adjusted p below 0.01 and a log2 fold-change threshold of 1. As an exploratory analysis of dynamics, max-normalized trajectories of the 1000 most abundant clonotypes were examined with PCA combined with hierarchical clustering. The CD4 or CD8 phenotype of responding clones was assigned using the separately sequenced CD4+ and CD8+ repertoires. TCRdb itself trimmed the public reads at Q25 with fastp, ran MiXCR and retained productive beta chains. Every CDR3 protein is listed once, alongside the most common genes and DNA of its rows. The V and J calls come from TCRdb's annotation, not from the publication. The sample table records 200,000 or so distinct CDR3 sequences; around 16% of these occur just once. The top ten hold 2% to 2.5% of the sample.

A remark on this clonotype: Its cognate antigen has yet to be identified. No qualities accompany the bases; no much larger clone lies one base away.

Beyond this particular receptor, the publication reports: Some responding clones were found in pre-infection memory, which suggests that pre-existing cross-reactive memory T cells took part in the SARS-CoV-2 response. The study included only a couple of mild cases, and larger cohorts that include severe cases with pre-infection samples were judged to be necessary. Contracting CD4+ clones were located mainly in the CM and EM memory subsets, whereas CD8+ clones were found to be enriched in EMRA. The second-wave clones that peaked on day 37 were not confirmed to be SARS-CoV-2 specific. Balanced CD4/CD8 phenotypes were observed for clones contracting from day 15 to 85, whereas a bias towards CD4+ was observed for a second wave of clones expanding from day 15 to 37.

Sequencing was performed on PBMCs or a T cell subset sorted from them (not recorded which). The rearrangement combines TRBV5-1 with TRBJ2-5, with 10 middle bases fitting TRBD2. This clonotype originated in an adult woman who had mild COVID-19 (a few samples of this study predate the infection). The sample titles of this study are shuffled in the database, so cell type and time point are left out; the donor was told from shared clones. The encoded CDR3 is CASSLAGLANQETQYF. In nucleotide form, the sequence is TGCGCCAGCAGCTTGGCGGGACTAGCGAACCAAGAGACCCAGTACTTC.